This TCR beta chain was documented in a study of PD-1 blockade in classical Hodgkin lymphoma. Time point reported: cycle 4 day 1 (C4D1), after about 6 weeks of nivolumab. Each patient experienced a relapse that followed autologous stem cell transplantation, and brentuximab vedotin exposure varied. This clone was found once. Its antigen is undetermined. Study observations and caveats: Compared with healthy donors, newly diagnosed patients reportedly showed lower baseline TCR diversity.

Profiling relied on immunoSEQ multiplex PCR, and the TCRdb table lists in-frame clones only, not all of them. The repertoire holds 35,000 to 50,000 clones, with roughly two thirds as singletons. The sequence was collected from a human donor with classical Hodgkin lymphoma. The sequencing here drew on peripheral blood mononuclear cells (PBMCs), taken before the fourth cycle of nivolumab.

The CDR3: CASSTSGGYNEQFF. DNA for the CDR3: TGTGCCAGCAGCACCAGTGGGGGCTACAATGAGCAGTTCTTC. This chain connects TRBV7-3 to TRBJ2-1, with D tentatively TRBD1 or TRBD2 (5 bases each). The germline gives CDR1 SGHTA, CDR2 FQGTGA. The CDR3 covers 14 residues. Trimming pared 5 bases from V and 3 bases from J, leaving 11 bases between.